This TCR beta chain was retrieved from a study of cytomegalovirus exposure and HLA in healthy donors. Use of 60 Vbeta and 13 Jbeta primers characterized the PCR. Libraries were prepared by immunoSEQ multiplex PCR; TCRdb keeps only in-frame clonotypes and omits some of them. The top ten clones hold roughly 5% of a sample with some 250,000 clones, around 80% of them seen once. Study findings and constraints: A highly shared variant cluster was judged a likely technical artifact. Prior analysis indicated that the majority of TCR beta V segments exhibited productivity approximately 87% or approximately 30% of the time. Accurate prediction of most subjects' HLA-A and HLA-B alleles from TCR beta sequences was reported.

With 6 bases clipped from V and 0 bases from J, the junction kept 9 bases outside the gene matches. From germline, CDR1 is SNHLY and CDR2 FYNNEI. The CDR3 consists of 16 residues. Donors in the study were healthy people who gave bone marrow. A note on this clone: Its cognate antigen is unknown.

The sequenced sample was PBMCs. V is TRBV2 and J is TRBJ1-1, with 8 bases identical to TRBD1. This receptor was identified in a woman aged 40 to 50 in good health and CMV-seropositive. Here the CDR3 reads CASRERQGAMNTEAFF. The CDR3 DNA reads TGTGCCAGCAGGGAGAGGCAGGGGGCTATGAACACTGAAGCTTTCTTT.